The rows below give T cell receptor beta chains drawn from one sample of a study of T cell responses to AZD1222 COVID-19 vaccine. Some clones are missing from TCRdb's copy, which holds only in-frame ones; the method was immunoSEQ multiplex PCR. The sample has 200,000 or so clones, 80% to 90% seen once. Here the sequenced sample was peripheral blood, taken on day 0 of AZD1222 vaccination. These TCRs come from an adult in good health. Both conserved end residues are part of each CDR3. Fields, in order: clone size, V gene, J gene, D gene, CDR3 DNA, CDR3 protein. D genes are given only for firm matches. For some rows the clone size is stated as once, few or many, or as a class when expanded; others skip it.

clone_size: .
v_call: TRBV15
j_call: TRBJ1-2
d_call: .
cdr3_nt: TGTGCCACCAGCAGCCGGGCCGGGACGCGGAATTATGGCTACACCTTC
cdr3_aa: CATSSRAGTRNYGYTF

clone_size: few
v_call: TRBV7-2
j_call: TRBJ1-3
d_call: .
cdr3_nt: TGTGCCAGCAGCTTTAGGTGGGACACCATATATTTT
cdr3_aa: CASSFRWDTIYF

clone_size: .
v_call: TRBV28
j_call: TRBJ1-3
d_call: TRBD1
cdr3_nt: TGTGCCAGCACCGCAGGACAGGCCGGGAACACCATATATTTT
cdr3_aa: CASTAGQAGNTIYF

clone_size: .
v_call: TRBV28
j_call: TRBJ1-5
d_call: .
cdr3_nt: TGTGCCAGCACCGACAGAAGCAATCAGCCCCAGCATTTT
cdr3_aa: CASTDRSNQPQHF

clone_size: .
v_call: TRBV5-1
j_call: TRBJ1-2
d_call: TRBD1
cdr3_nt: TGCGCCAGCAGCTGGGACAGCTCAAACTATGGCTACACCTTC
cdr3_aa: CASSWDSSNYGYTF

clone_size: .
v_call: TRBV5-4
j_call: TRBJ1-2
d_call: .
cdr3_nt: TGTGCCAGCAGCTTGAGCGGGTTCGGCTATGGCTACACCTTC
cdr3_aa: CASSLSGFGYGYTF

clone_size: .
v_call: TRBV7-3
j_call: TRBJ2-7
d_call: .
cdr3_nt: TGTGCCAGCAGCTTAGGAGGGAAACCACTTGACGAGCAGTACTTC
cdr3_aa: CASSLGGKPLDEQYF

clone_size: .
v_call: TRBV6-5
j_call: TRBJ1-1
d_call: .
cdr3_nt: TGTGCCAGCAGTACCCGCGCTCTACAGGTTGAAGCTTTCTTT
cdr3_aa: CASSTRALQVEAFF

clone_size: .
v_call: TRBV19
j_call: TRBJ1-5
d_call: .
cdr3_nt: TGTGCCAGTAGTATTACACCAACCGAATATAGCAATCAGCCCCAGCATTTT
cdr3_aa: CASSITPTEYSNQPQHF

clone_size: .
v_call: TRBV6-5
j_call: TRBJ1-5
d_call: .
cdr3_nt: TGTGCCAGCAGTCGGACGGGCCTTCGGCCCCAGCATTTT
cdr3_aa: CASSRTGLRPQHF

clone_size: .
v_call: TRBV7-9
j_call: TRBJ1-3
d_call: TRBD1
cdr3_nt: TGTGCCAGCAGCTCTGACAGGGCGAGCTCTGGAAACACCATATATTTT
cdr3_aa: CASSSDRASSGNTIYF

clone_size: .
v_call: TRBV4-1
j_call: TRBJ1-3
d_call: .
cdr3_nt: TGCGCCAGCAGCCAACCTCGGGACCGTGGAAACACCATATATTTT
cdr3_aa: CASSQPRDRGNTIYF

clone_size: .
v_call: TRBV28
j_call: TRBJ2-3
d_call: TRBD1
cdr3_nt: TGTGCCAGCAGTTCGGGACAGGCGGGACCCACAGATACGCAGTATTTT
cdr3_aa: CASSSGQAGPTDTQYF

clone_size: .
v_call: TRBV27
j_call: TRBJ1-1
d_call: .
cdr3_nt: TGTGCCAGCAGTTTATCGCGGGGGGCAATCACTGAAGCTTTCTTT
cdr3_aa: CASSLSRGAITEAFF

clone_size: .
v_call: TRBV4-2
j_call: TRBJ1-3
d_call: .
cdr3_nt: TGTGCCAGCAGCCAAGCGGGGACGGACTCTGGAAACACCATATATTTT
cdr3_aa: CASSQAGTDSGNTIYF

clone_size: .
v_call: TRBV7-3
j_call: TRBJ2-1
d_call: .
cdr3_nt: TGTGCCAGCAGCCAAACAGGGTTCAATGAGCAGTTCTTC
cdr3_aa: CASSQTGFNEQFF

clone_size: .
v_call: TRBV9
j_call: TRBJ1-6
d_call: .
cdr3_nt: TGTGCCAGCAGCCCTCTCGTGGGGGGAAATTCACCCCTCCACTTT
cdr3_aa: CASSPLVGGNSPLHF

clone_size: .
v_call: TRBV30
j_call: TRBJ1-2
d_call: TRBD1
cdr3_nt: TGTGCCTGGAGTCATTTCACGGGACAGGGTAAAAATGGCTACACCTTC
cdr3_aa: CAWSHFTGQGKNGYTF

clone_size: few
v_call: TRBV28
j_call: TRBJ1-1
d_call: .
cdr3_nt: TGTGCCAGCAGTTTAGGGCAAGGAGAGTTGAACACTGAAGCTTTCTTT
cdr3_aa: CASSLGQGELNTEAFF

clone_size: .
v_call: TRBV5-6
j_call: TRBJ1-2
d_call: .
cdr3_nt: TGTGCCAGCAGCTTGGAATTACAGGCAGCATACGGCTACACCTTC
cdr3_aa: CASSLELQAAYGYTF

clone_size: .
v_call: TRBV19
j_call: TRBJ2-2
d_call: .
cdr3_nt: TGTGCCAGTAGTATGCTTCGGGTCTCTCCCGGGGAGCTGTTTTTT
cdr3_aa: CASSMLRVSPGELFF

clone_size: .
v_call: TRBV29-1
j_call: TRBJ2-7
d_call: .
cdr3_nt: TGCAGCGTTAGTCCAGGGGGGGATTCCTACGAGCAGTACTTC
cdr3_aa: CSVSPGGDSYEQYF

clone_size: .
v_call: TRBV5-4
j_call: TRBJ1-2
d_call: .
cdr3_nt: TGTGCCAGCAGCAATACCGGGACGGCCCGTTATGGCTACACCTTC
cdr3_aa: CASSNTGTARYGYTF

clone_size: .
v_call: TRBV30
j_call: TRBJ1-3
d_call: .
cdr3_nt: TGTGCCTGGAGTGTATGGAAGGGGAGAAACACCATATATTTT
cdr3_aa: CAWSVWKGRNTIYF

clone_size: .
v_call: TRBV7-2
j_call: TRBJ2-3
d_call: .
cdr3_nt: TGTGCCAGCAGCTTAGCGGCGGGGCCAATCACAGATACGCAGTATTTT
cdr3_aa: CASSLAAGPITDTQYF

clone_size: few
v_call: TRBV5-6
j_call: TRBJ2-7
d_call: .
cdr3_nt: TGTGCCAGCAGCTTGGCAGGTGGCCTTGTAACAGAGCAGTACTTC
cdr3_aa: CASSLAGGLVTEQYF

clone_size: .
v_call: TRBV11-2
j_call: TRBJ2-1
d_call: TRBD2
cdr3_nt: TGTGCCAGCAGCAAACCGGGGGGTGTCAATGAGCAGTTCTTC
cdr3_aa: CASSKPGGVNEQFF

clone_size: .
v_call: TRBV6-5
j_call: TRBJ2-7
d_call: .
cdr3_nt: TGTGCCAGCAGTTCCATCTACGAGCAGTACTTC
cdr3_aa: CASSSIYEQYF

clone_size: .
v_call: TRBV7-9
j_call: TRBJ2-7
d_call: .
cdr3_nt: TGTGCCAGCGGGGGGGACAGAACAGTCGAGCAGTACTTC
cdr3_aa: CASGGDRTVEQYF

clone_size: .
v_call: TRBV4-1
j_call: TRBJ2-7
d_call: .
cdr3_nt: TGCGCCAGCAGCCCACCGGACAGCTCCTACGAGCAGTACTTC
cdr3_aa: CASSPPDSSYEQYF

clone_size: .
v_call: TRBV2
j_call: TRBJ2-1
d_call: .
cdr3_nt: TGTGCCAGCAGTGTTCGAGAGCAGTTCTTC
cdr3_aa: CASSVREQFF

clone_size: .
v_call: TRBV7-9
j_call: TRBJ2-7
d_call: TRBD2
cdr3_nt: TGTGCCAGCAGCCCGGGAGGGACCCCCTACGAGCAGTACTTC
cdr3_aa: CASSPGGTPYEQYF

clone_size: .
v_call: TRBV2
j_call: TRBJ2-5
d_call: .
cdr3_nt: TGTGCCAGCATTAGGACAGAGAAAGAGACCCAGTACTTC
cdr3_aa: CASIRTEKETQYF

clone_size: .
v_call: TRBV4-1
j_call: TRBJ1-5
d_call: TRBD1
cdr3_nt: TGCGCCAGCAGCCAAGATTGGGGACAGGCGGATCAGCCCCAGCATTTT
cdr3_aa: CASSQDWGQADQPQHF

clone_size: .
v_call: TRBV7-6
j_call: TRBJ2-7
d_call: .
cdr3_nt: TGTGCCAGCAGCCCGGTCGCTAGCAGGGAACCCTACGAGCAGTACTTC
cdr3_aa: CASSPVASREPYEQYF

clone_size: .
v_call: TRBV2
j_call: TRBJ2-1
d_call: TRBD2
cdr3_nt: TGTGCCAGCAGTCCTACTAGCGGGGGGAACAATGAGCAGTTCTTC
cdr3_aa: CASSPTSGGNNEQFF

clone_size: .
v_call: TRBV30
j_call: TRBJ2-7
d_call: .
cdr3_nt: TGTGCCTGGGGGGTAGGAGGTAGGCACGAGCAGTACTTC
cdr3_aa: CAWGVGGRHEQYF

clone_size: once
v_call: TRBV7-3
j_call: TRBJ2-1
d_call: TRBD2
cdr3_nt: TGTGCCAGCAGCCCGGGCGTCTTACTAGGGGCGGGGGGGCTCCACAATGAGCAGTTCTTC
cdr3_aa: CASSPGVLLGAGGLHNEQFF

clone_size: .
v_call: TRBV3-1/TRBV3-2
j_call: TRBJ2-7
d_call: TRBD1
cdr3_nt: TGTGCCAGCAGCAATCAAGGCCGGGACAGGGAGTTTAGCGAGCAGTACTTC
cdr3_aa: CASSNQGRDREFSEQYF

clone_size: few
v_call: TRBV28
j_call: TRBJ1-5
d_call: .
cdr3_nt: TGTGCCAGCAGTAGGGGGAGTCAGCCCCAGCATTTT
cdr3_aa: CASSRGSQPQHF

clone_size: .
v_call: TRBV7-7
j_call: TRBJ2-6
d_call: .
cdr3_nt: TGTGCCAGCAGCTTCGGCGGCTCTGGGGCCAACGTCCTGACTTTC
cdr3_aa: CASSFGGSGANVLTF

clone_size: once
v_call: TRBV5-4
j_call: TRBJ1-4
d_call: .
cdr3_nt: TGTGCCAGCAGCCCGGAGACTGGGACAACTGGTGAAAAACTGTTTTTT
cdr3_aa: CASSPETGTTGEKLFF

clone_size: .
v_call: TRBV10-3
j_call: TRBJ1-2
d_call: TRBD1
cdr3_nt: TGTGCCACGACGGACAGGAATGGCTACACCTTC
cdr3_aa: CATTDRNGYTF

clone_size: .
v_call: TRBV7-9
j_call: TRBJ2-7
d_call: .
cdr3_nt: TGTGCCAGCAGCTCAAACGCGGGACGGGATACCTACGAGCAGTACTTC
cdr3_aa: CASSSNAGRDTYEQYF

clone_size: few
v_call: TRBV4-2
j_call: TRBJ1-1
d_call: .
cdr3_nt: TGTGCCAGCAGCCAATCCTCGGGCAGAAACATGAACACTGAAGCTTTCTTT
cdr3_aa: CASSQSSGRNMNTEAFF

clone_size: once
v_call: TRBV6-5
j_call: TRBJ1-2
d_call: .
cdr3_nt: TGTGCCAGCAGTTACCGTGGGCGGACCTCAGGCTATGGCTACACCTTC
cdr3_aa: CASSYRGRTSGYGYTF

clone_size: .
v_call: TRBV6-2/TRBV6-3
j_call: TRBJ2-3
d_call: TRBD2
cdr3_nt: TGTGCCAGCAGTTACGACTGGGGAGGGATTACAGATACGCAGTATTTT
cdr3_aa: CASSYDWGGITDTQYF

clone_size: .
v_call: TRBV19
j_call: TRBJ2-7
d_call: .
cdr3_nt: TGTGCCAGTAGACCGACACACTCCTACGAGCAGTACTTC
cdr3_aa: CASRPTHSYEQYF

clone_size: .
v_call: TRBV18
j_call: TRBJ1-1
d_call: TRBD1
cdr3_nt: TGTGCCAGCTCACCCCGACAGGGAATAGACACTGAAGCTTTCTTT
cdr3_aa: CASSPRQGIDTEAFF